The text below deals with one T cell receptor (beta chain). The data derive from a study of blood T cell repertoires in COVID-19. Study-level information: Some COVID-19 samples were acute and others convalescent; all came from the United States, Italy and Spain. Nucleic acid was either cDNA or gDNA, and it came from T cells, B-cell-depleted T cells, or PBMCs.

The V and J ends lost 1 base and 0 bases, in that order; junction bases with no gene match: 3. Germline V lookup: CDR1 MNHEY, CDR2 SVGAGI. The CDR3 consists of 16 residues. Original data processing: Reference gene primer amplification yielded estimated nucleated cell counts. Clones were read by immunoSEQ multiplex PCR, and TCRdb kept only the in-frame ones, dropping some. D and trimming were read from the DNA, whereas the V and J calls and clone size are those reported in that table. The sample consists of approximately 21,000 clones, 75% to 90% of them appearing once. The V gene is TRBV6-5, the J gene TRBJ2-1; 7 positions agree with TRBD2. This sequence originates from a human donor with acute or convalescent COVID-19. The donor label of this sample is uncertain. Sequenced sample: peripheral blood. The CDR3 sequence is CASSYLRGSSYNEQFF. The CDR3 coding sequence is TGTGCCAGCAGTTACTTGCGGGGGAGCTCCTACAATGAGCAGTTCTTC.